This T cell receptor (beta chain) is drawn from a study of human T cells and chemical hapten exposure. Study details: Investigators sensitized approximately 2 cm by approximately 2 cm of upper inner arm skin with 2% DPC. Affected patients, primarily female, had alopecia areata, totalis or universalis.

Time point here: patch test 2, 6 weeks after DPC sensitization. Documented treatment: therapeutic diphenylcyclopropenone sensitization with weekly scalp DPC. The sample holds many counts of this clonotype. V gave up 6 bases and J gave up 4 bases, with 20 bases separating them. The germline V gene has CDR1 SGHVS and CDR2 FQNEAQ. The CDR3 extends over 16 amino acids. TCRdb reanalysed the RACE reads using MiXCR and keeps one entry per CDR3 protein. The table shows more than 110,000 distinct CDR3 sequences, with approximately 12% occurring only once. The V call is TRBV7-8, the J call TRBJ2-3, with D maybe TRBD2 (7 bases). This TCR came from a woman between 50 and 59 years old with alopecia areata. Some clones in this sample may be carry-over from other donors' samples. The specimen was whole blood, collected in connection with sensitization to the hapten diphenylcyclopropenone (DPC). CDR3 DNA sequence: TGTGCCAGCAGTTTTCGGGGGAGGGGGTTAGCAGATACGCAGTATTTT. Translated, it gives CASSFRGRGLADTQYF.